These 22 T cell receptor beta chains were all obtained from the same sample, sequenced in a study of neoadjuvant nivolumab and ipilimumab in lung cancer. TCRdb's table, derived via immunoSEQ multiplex PCR, lists solely in-frame clones and lacks some. The sample shows about 33,000 clones, more than 90% of them seen only once. The sequencing used peripheral blood, collected after neoadjuvant nivolumab, alone or with ipilimumab, at or shortly before surgery. These receptors were collected from an adult with non-small cell lung cancer.

The rearrangement joins TRBV10-2 to TRBJ2-7; 8 nucleotides agree with TRBD1. The CDR3 contains 16 residues. The V gene end was trimmed by 3 bases and the J gene end by 5 bases; junction bases not matched to a gene: 12. Per the germline V gene, CDR1 is WSHSY and CDR2 is SAAADI. The CDR3 nucleotides read TGCGCCAGCAGTGACGGCCGTGGGCAGGGGGCCCACGAGCAGTACTTC. Translated, it gives CASSDGRGQGAHEQYF.

The V gene is TRBV29-1, the J gene TRBJ1-5; 10 bases are a match to TRBD1. Germline loops: CDR1 SQVTM, CDR2 ANQGSEA. The CDR3 has 12 amino acids. V shed 6 bases, J shed 4 bases, and the junction held 0 bases outside the gene matches. The CDR3 loop reads CSVGQGNQPQHF. CDR3 bases: TGCAGCGTGGGACAGGGGAATCAGCCCCAGCATTTT.

The rearrangement links TRBV5-1 to TRBJ1-2; D gene unclear. CDR1 and CDR2 (germline): SGHRS, YFSETQ. The CDR3 is 12 amino acids. Trimming shortened V by 7 bases and J by 5 bases, and 12 bases separated the two germline ends. CDR3: CASGRGMYGYTF. CDR3 DNA sequence: TGCGCCAGCGGGAGAGGGATGTATGGCTACACCTTC.

V gene TRBV9 combines with J gene TRBJ2-1, with D uncertain. This CDR3 comprises 15 residues. Between the trimmed V and J ends, which lost 0 bases and 7 bases, there was a span of 14 bases. The germline V gene encodes CDR1 SGDLS and CDR2 YYNGEE. CDR3 sequence (DNA): TGTGCCAGCAGCGTAGATAAGCGACCCTCGAATGAGCAGTTCTTC. Translating gives CASSVDKRPSNEQFF.

The chain combines TRBV9 with TRBJ2-3; 7 bases agree with TRBD1. Germline lookup yields CDR1 SGDLS and CDR2 YYNGEE. The CDR3 consists of 13 residues. The V and J ends lost 2 bases and 5 bases, in that order; junction bases with no gene match: 2. The CDR3 here is CASSVGQLDTQYF. In DNA form, the CDR3 reads TGTGCCAGCAGCGTGGGACAGTTAGATACGCAGTATTTT.

The chain uses TRBV6-6 and TRBJ2-2; the D is unclear. Between the trimmed V and J ends, which lost 6 bases and 1 base, there was a span of 12 bases. The CDR3 is made up of 15 amino acids. Germline CDR1 MNHNY, CDR2 SVGAGI (reference sequence). Written as DNA, the CDR3 is TGTGCCAGCAGCCCGGGTACAGAGAACACCGGGGAGCTGTTTTTT. The encoded protein is CASSPGTENTGELFF.

J is TRBJ2-7 and V is TRBV4-1, with D hard to call. CDR1 and CDR2 (germline): MGHRA, YSYEKL. The CDR3 consists of 13 residues. The ends were cut back, 1 base at V and 2 bases at J, with 6 bases in the middle. CDR3 sequence (DNA): TGCGCCAGCAGCCAAGTGTTTCCCTACGAGCAGTACTTC. It encodes CASSQVFPYEQYF.

The rearrangement joins TRBV15 to TRBJ1-5; 7 bases are shared with TRBD1. The CDR3 loop spans 14 amino acids. Germline-derived CDR1 and CDR2 are LNHNV and YYDKDF (reference sequence). V lost 3 bases to trimming and J lost 6 bases; unmatched junction nucleotides: 5. CDR3 sequence reads: CATSRTGLAQPQHF. The CDR3 bases are TGTGCCACCAGCAGGACAGGGTTGGCTCAGCCCCAGCATTTT.

The J gene is TRBJ2-7, the V gene TRBV19; 10 positions match TRBD2. Germline CDR1 reads LNHDA; CDR2 reads SQIVND (reference sequence). J was trimmed by 4 bases and V by 1 base; bases with no gene match: 7. The CDR3 has 16 amino acids. The CDR3 sequence is CASSIGLAGAVYEQYF. The CDR3 DNA reads TGTGCCAGTAGTATAGGCCTAGCGGGAGCTGTTTACGAGCAGTACTTC.

This clone was counted a few times. The chain joins TRBV29-1 to TRBJ1-1, with TRBD1 as a possible D gene (5 bases). Per the germline V gene, CDR1 is SQVTM and CDR2 is ANQGSEA. The CDR3 is 12 amino acids. The CDR3 DNA sequence: TGCAGAGCGGGGACTTTGAGGAATGAAGCTTTCTTT. Encoded protein: CRAGTLRNEAFF.

The chain links TRBV5-1 to TRBJ2-4, with D perhaps TRBD1 or TRBD2 (6 bases each). Germline CDR1 and CDR2: SGHRS and YFSETQ. Between the trimmed V and J ends, which lost 1 base and 3 bases, there was a span of 11 bases. This CDR3 has 15 amino acids. CDR3 protein: CASSLLGGSKNIQYF. The CDR3 DNA sequence: TGCGCCAGCAGCTTGTTAGGGGGGAGCAAAAACATTCAGTACTTC.

V is TRBV6-4 and J is TRBJ2-6; D ambiguous. CDR3 length equals 14 residues. V gave up 2 bases and J gave up 0 bases, with 2 bases separating them. The germline gives CDR1 MRHNA, CDR2 SNTAGT. The CDR3 DNA reads as TGTGCCAGCAGTGACAACTCTGGGGCCAACGTCCTGACTTTC. It specifies CASSDNSGANVLTF.

The rearrangement uses TRBV5-1 and TRBJ1-1; D remains unclear. The V gene lost 5 bases and the J gene lost 6 bases, with 17 bases spanning the gap. The CDR3 spans 14 residues. Per the germline V gene, CDR1 is SGHRS and CDR2 is YFSETQ. DNA of the CDR3: TGCGCCAGCAGTGCCGACGGAGGGAGAGCTGAAGCTTTCTTT. Protein product: CASSADGGRAEAFF. The full variable domain, completed using reference TRBV5-1 and TRBJ1-1, is KAGVTQTPRYLIKTRGQQVTLSCSPISGHRSVSWYQQTPGQGLQFLFEYFSETQRNKGNFPGRFSGRQFSNSRSEMNVSTLELGDSALYLCASSADGGRAEAFFGQGTRLTVV.

This chain joins TRBV6-5 and TRBJ2-2; D possibly matches TRBD1 or TRBD2 (5 bases each). The germline V and J ends were trimmed by 0 bases and 3 bases, with 11 bases remaining between them. The CDR3 totals 16 residues. CDR1 is MNHEY and CDR2 is SVGAGI in the germline V gene. Written as DNA, the CDR3 is TGTGCCAGCAGTTACTCGAGCTTGGGGGACACCGGGGAGCTGTTTTTT. Translation: CASSYSSLGDTGELFF.

The chain has TRBV18 and TRBJ2-2; D is uncertain. V dropped 3 bases and J dropped 5 bases, with 10 bases sitting between them. The CDR3 is 14 amino acids. Germline values: CDR1 KGHSH, CDR2 LQKENI. CDR3 nucleotide sequence: TGTGCCAGCTCACCCCCCGTACGGACCGGGGAGCTGTTTTTT. It specifies CASSPPVRTGELFF.

V usage is TRBV9 and J usage is TRBJ2-5; no firm D call. V dropped 0 bases and J dropped 2 bases, with 11 bases sitting between them. The CDR3 sequence is 15 residues long. CDR1 and CDR2 (germline): SGDLS, YYNGEE. Here the CDR3 DNA reads TGTGCCAGCAGCGTAGGAGGTTTCAATCAAGAGACCCAGTACTTC. Protein: CASSVGGFNQETQYF.

The genes are TRBV11-2 and TRBJ2-7; 7 bases match TRBD1. The CDR3 covers 13 residues. Germline V gene lookup returns CDR1 SGHAT and CDR2 FQNNGV. With V trimmed by 5 bases and J by 6 bases, 7 bases remained unmatched. This CDR3 reads CASSRDRAGEQYF. In DNA form, the CDR3 reads TGTGCCAGCAGCCGAGACAGGGCGGGCGAGCAGTACTTC. The variable domain in full, completed from reference TRBV11-2 and TRBJ2-7, reads EAGVAQSPRYKIIEKRQSVAFWCNPISGHATLYWYQQILGQGPKLLIQFQNNGVVDDSQLPKDRFSAERLKGVDSTLKIQPAKLEDSAVYLCASSRDRAGEQYFGPGTRLTVT.

V gene TRBV5-4 combines with J gene TRBJ2-1; possible D gene TRBD1, 5 bases. The V and J ends lost 2 bases and 3 bases respectively, with 12 bases between them. Germline V gives CDR1 SGHNT, CDR2 YYREEE (reference sequence). The CDR3 sequence is 15 residues long. The CDR3, as DNA: TGTGCCAGCAGCTTTCGAAGGGGAAACTACAATGAGCAGTTCTTC. Protein: CASSFRRGNYNEQFF.

J is TRBJ1-2 and V is TRBV6-6; 8 nucleotides align to TRBD1. Germline CDR1 reads MNHNY; CDR2 reads SVGAGI (reference sequence). The trim removed 7 bases at V and 3 bases at J, leaving 4 bases unmatched. The CDR3 sequence is 13 residues long. The CDR3 spells CASTPTGDYGYTF. The DNA of the CDR3 is TGTGCCAGCACCCCGACAGGGGACTATGGCTACACCTTC.

V and J are TRBV10-3 and TRBJ1-5, with D possibly being TRBD1 (6 bases). CDR3 size: 15 residues. V shed 6 bases and J shed 1 base, with 13 bases lying between them. Germline loops: CDR1 ENHRY, CDR2 SYGVKD. CDR3 sequence: CAISPGASSNQPQHF. The DNA for the CDR3 is TGTGCCATCAGCCCAGGGGCATCGAGCAATCAGCCCCAGCATTTT.

The chain uses TRBV18 and TRBJ2-6; D possibly matches TRBD1 or TRBD2 (5 bases each). CDR1 KGHSH and CDR2 LQKENI come from the germline V gene. Deletions cut 4 bases from V and 0 bases from J, with 13 bases between. There are 17 residues in the CDR3. The CDR3 bases are TGTGCCAGCTCACGGGACGGTTCCCACTCTGGGGCCAACGTCCTGACTTTC. Amino acids: CASSRDGSHSGANVLTF.

This chain connects TRBV2 to TRBJ2-3; TRBD2 aligns across 10 bases. CDR1 is SNHLY, CDR2 FYNNEI, per germline. V lost 2 bases to trimming and J lost 0 bases; unmatched junction nucleotides: 11. This CDR3 has 19 amino acids. The CDR3 here is CASSESGLAGVLSTDTQYF. The CDR3 DNA reads TGTGCCAGCAGTGAATCGGGTCTAGCGGGAGTTCTAAGCACAGATACGCAGTATTTT.